This T cell receptor (beta chain) originates from a study of T-cell reconstitution after alpha-beta-depleted transplantation in children. Unmatched junction bases numbered 6, after V lost 4 bases and J lost 4 bases. This CDR3 is 15 amino acids long. Unique molecular identifiers were used in preparing the TCRbeta library. One entry per CDR3 protein results from TCRdb running MiXCR on the PCR reads. This sample has about 610,000 distinct CDR3 sequences, with more than 9% found just once. This material consisted of PBMCs from the stem cell graft donor, taken from the stem cell graft. The chain employs TRBV12-3 or TRBV12-4 and TRBJ2-3; 9 nucleotides line up with TRBD2. This receptor was identified in a human donor who donated a stem cell graft to a child with acute myeloid leukemia. CDR3 sequence reads: CASSSLAGSADTQYF. The CDR3 DNA reads TGTGCCAGCAGTTCCCTAGCGGGATCAGCAGATACGCAGTATTTT.